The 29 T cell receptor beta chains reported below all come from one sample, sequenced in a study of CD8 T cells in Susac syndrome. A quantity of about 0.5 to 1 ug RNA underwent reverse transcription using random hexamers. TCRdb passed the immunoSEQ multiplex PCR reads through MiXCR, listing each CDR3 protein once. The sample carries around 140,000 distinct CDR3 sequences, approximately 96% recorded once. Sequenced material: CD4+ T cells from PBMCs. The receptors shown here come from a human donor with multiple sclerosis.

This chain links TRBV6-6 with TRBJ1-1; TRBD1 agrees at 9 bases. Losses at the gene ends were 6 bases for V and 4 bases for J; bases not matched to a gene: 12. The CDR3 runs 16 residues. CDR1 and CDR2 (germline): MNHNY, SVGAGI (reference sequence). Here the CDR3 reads CASRIGADRGTTEAFF. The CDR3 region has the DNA TGTGCCAGCAGGATCGGGGCAGACAGGGGGACCACTGAAGCTTTCTTT.

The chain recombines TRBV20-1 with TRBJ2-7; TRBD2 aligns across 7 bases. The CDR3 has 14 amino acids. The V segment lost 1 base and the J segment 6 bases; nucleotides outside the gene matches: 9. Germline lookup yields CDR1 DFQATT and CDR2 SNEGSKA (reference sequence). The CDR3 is CSARVWGEGAEQYF. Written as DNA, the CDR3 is TGCAGTGCTAGAGTATGGGGGGAGGGCGCCGAGCAGTACTTC.

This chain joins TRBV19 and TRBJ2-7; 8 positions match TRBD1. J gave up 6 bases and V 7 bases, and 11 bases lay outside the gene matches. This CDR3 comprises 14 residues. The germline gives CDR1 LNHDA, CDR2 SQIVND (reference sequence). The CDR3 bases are TGTGCCAGTACCGCGCCCGGGACAGGCAGCGAGCAGTACTTC. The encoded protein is CASTAPGTGSEQYF.

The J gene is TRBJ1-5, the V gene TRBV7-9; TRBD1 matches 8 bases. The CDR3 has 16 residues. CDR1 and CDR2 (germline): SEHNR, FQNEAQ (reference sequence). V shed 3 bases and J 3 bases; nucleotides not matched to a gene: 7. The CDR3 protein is CASSLAGGPSNQPQHF. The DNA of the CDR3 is TGTGCCAGCAGCTTGGCAGGGGGCCCCTCCAATCAGCCCCAGCATTTT. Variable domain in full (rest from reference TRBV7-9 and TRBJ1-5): DTGVSQNPRHKITKRGQNVTFRCDPISEHNRLYWYRQTLGQGPEFLTYFQNEAQLEKSRLLSDRFSAERPKGSFSTLEIQRTEQGDSAMYLCASSLAGGPSNQPQHFGDGTRLSIL.

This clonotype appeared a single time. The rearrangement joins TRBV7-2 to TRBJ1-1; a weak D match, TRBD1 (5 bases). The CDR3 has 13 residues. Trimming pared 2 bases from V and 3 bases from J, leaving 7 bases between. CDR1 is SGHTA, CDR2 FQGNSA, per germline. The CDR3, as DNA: TGTGCCAGCAGCTTACAGGGCTACACTGAAGCTTTCTTT. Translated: CASSLQGYTEAFF.

The CDR3 loop is CASSPTWERESTDTQYF. CDR3 nucleotides: TGTGCCAGCAGCCCTACCTGGGAGCGTGAAAGCACAGATACGCAGTATTTT. V and J are TRBV9 and TRBJ2-3, with D perhaps matching TRBD2 (5 bases). The CDR3 spans 17 residues. Trimming removed 4 bases from V and 0 bases from J, with 18 bases in between. From germline, CDR1 is SGDLS and CDR2 YYNGEE.

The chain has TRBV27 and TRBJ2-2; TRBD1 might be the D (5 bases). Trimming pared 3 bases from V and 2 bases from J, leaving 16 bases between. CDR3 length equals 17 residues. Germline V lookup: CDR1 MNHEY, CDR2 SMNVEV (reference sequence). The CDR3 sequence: CASSFFGVQGNTGELFF. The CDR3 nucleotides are TGTGCCAGCAGTTTTTTTGGGGTGCAGGGCAACACCGGGGAGCTGTTTTTT.

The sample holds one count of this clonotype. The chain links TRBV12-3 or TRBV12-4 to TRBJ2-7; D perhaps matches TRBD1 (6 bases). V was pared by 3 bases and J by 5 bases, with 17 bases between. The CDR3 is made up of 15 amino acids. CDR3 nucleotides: TGTGCCAGCAGTTTTTCGGGCAGGGGAGCCCACGAGCAGTACTTC. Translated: CASSFSGRGAHEQYF.

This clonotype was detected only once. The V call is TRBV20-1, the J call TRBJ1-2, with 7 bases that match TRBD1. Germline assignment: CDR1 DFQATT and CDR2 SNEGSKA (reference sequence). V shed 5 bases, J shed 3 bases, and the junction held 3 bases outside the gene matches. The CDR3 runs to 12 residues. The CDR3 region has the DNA TGCAGTGCTGCAGGGGGGGACTATGGCTACACCTTC. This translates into CSAAGGDYGYTF.

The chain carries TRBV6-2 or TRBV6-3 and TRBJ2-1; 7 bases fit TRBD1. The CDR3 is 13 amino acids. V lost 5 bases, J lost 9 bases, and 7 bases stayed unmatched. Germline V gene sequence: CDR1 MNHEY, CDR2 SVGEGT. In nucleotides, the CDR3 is TGTGCCAGCAGTCAGGGGGTGACCGTTGAGCAGTTCTTC. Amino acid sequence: CASSQGVTVEQFF.

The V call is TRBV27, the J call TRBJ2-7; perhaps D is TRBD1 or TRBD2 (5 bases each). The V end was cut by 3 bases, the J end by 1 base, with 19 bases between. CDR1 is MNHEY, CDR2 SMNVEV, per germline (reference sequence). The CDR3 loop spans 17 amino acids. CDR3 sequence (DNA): TGTGCCAGCAGTTTCCTCTCCGGGACGAAGAAGTCCTACGAGCAGTACTTC. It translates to CASSFLSGTKKSYEQYF.

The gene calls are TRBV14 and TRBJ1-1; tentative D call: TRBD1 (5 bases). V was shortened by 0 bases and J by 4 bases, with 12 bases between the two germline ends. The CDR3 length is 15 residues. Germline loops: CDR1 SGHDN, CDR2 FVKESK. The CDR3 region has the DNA TGTGCCAGCAGCCAAGAGCGGGGGTCCGTCACTGAAGCTTTCTTT. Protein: CASSQERGSVTEAFF.

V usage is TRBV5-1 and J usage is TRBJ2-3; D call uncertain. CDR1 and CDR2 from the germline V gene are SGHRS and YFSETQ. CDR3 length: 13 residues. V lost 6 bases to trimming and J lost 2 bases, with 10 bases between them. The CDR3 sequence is CASKELSTDTQYF. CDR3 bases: TGCGCCAGCAAGGAGTTATCCACAGATACGCAGTATTTT.

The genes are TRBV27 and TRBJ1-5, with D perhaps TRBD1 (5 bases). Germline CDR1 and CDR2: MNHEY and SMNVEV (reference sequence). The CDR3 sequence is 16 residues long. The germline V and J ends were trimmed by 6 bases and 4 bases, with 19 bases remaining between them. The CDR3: CASRPQTGRLNQPQHF. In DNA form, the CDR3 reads TGTGCCAGCAGACCACAGACGGGACGGCTAAATCAGCCCCAGCATTTT.

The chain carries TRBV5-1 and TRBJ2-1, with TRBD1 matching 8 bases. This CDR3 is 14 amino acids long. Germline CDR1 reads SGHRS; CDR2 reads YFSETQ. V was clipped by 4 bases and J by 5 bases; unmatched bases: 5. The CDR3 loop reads CASSPGTGHNEQFF. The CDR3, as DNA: TGCGCCAGCAGCCCGGGGACAGGCCACAATGAGCAGTTCTTC.

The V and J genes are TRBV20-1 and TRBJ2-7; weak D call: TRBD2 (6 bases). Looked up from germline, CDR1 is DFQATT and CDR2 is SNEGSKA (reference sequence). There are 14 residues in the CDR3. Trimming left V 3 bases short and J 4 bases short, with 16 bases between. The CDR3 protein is CSARVWGEYYEQYF. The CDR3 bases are TGCAGTGCTAGGGTTTGGGGGGAGTATTACGAGCAGTACTTC.

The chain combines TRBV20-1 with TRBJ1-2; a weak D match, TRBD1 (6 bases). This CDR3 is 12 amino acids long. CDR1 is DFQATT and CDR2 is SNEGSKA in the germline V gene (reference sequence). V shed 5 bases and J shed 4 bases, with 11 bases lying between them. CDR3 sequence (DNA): TGCAGTGCTGACCTGGACAGCTATGGCTACACCTTC. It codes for CSADLDSYGYTF.

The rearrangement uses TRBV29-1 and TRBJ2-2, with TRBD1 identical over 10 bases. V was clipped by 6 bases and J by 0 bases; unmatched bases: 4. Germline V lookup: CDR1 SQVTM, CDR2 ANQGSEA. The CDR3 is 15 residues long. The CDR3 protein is CSVRQGATNTGELFF. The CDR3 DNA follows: TGCAGCGTCCGACAGGGGGCCACGAACACCGGGGAGCTGTTTTTT.

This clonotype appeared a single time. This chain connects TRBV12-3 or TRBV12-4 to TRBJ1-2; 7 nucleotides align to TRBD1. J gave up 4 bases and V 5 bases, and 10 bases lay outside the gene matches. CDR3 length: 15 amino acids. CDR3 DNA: TGTGCCAGCAGTCCCACGACAGGGAAGGCCTATGGCTACACCTTC. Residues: CASSPTTGKAYGYTF.

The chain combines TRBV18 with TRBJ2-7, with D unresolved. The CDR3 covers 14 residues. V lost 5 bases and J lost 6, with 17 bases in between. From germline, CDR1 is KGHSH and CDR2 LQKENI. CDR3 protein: CASSTTDKSAEQYF. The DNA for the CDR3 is TGTGCCAGCTCAACCACCGACAAGTCAGCCGAGCAGTACTTC.

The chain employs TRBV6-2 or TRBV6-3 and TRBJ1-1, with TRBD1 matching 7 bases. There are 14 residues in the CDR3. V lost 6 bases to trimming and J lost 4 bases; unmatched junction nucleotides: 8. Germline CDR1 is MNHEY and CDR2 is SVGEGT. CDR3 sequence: CASSYRGSVTEAFF. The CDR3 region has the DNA TGTGCCAGCAGCTACAGGGGATCGGTCACTGAAGCTTTCTTT.

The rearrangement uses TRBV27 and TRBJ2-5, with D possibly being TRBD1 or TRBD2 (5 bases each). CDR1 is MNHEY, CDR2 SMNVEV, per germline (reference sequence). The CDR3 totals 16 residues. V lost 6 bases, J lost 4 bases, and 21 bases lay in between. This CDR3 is CASRRTGSGGVETQYF. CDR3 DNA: TGTGCCAGCAGACGGACCGGGTCTGGGGGTGTAGAGACCCAGTACTTC.

Here the CDR3 DNA reads TGCAGTGCTCCCGTAAGTACTAGCGGCTCCTACGAGCAGTACTTC. Its translation: CSAPVSTSGSYEQYF. V gene TRBV20-1 combines with J gene TRBJ2-7; 8 nucleotides agree with TRBD2. V lost 5 bases, J lost 0 bases, and 9 bases stayed unmatched. The CDR3 totals 15 residues. Germline values: CDR1 DFQATT, CDR2 SNEGSKA (reference sequence).

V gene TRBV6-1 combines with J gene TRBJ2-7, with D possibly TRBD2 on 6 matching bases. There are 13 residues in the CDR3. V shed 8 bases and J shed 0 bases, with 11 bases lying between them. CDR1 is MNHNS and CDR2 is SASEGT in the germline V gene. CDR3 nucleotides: TGTGCCAGCTCCAAAGCGGGCTCCTACGAGCAGTACTTC. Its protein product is CASSKAGSYEQYF.

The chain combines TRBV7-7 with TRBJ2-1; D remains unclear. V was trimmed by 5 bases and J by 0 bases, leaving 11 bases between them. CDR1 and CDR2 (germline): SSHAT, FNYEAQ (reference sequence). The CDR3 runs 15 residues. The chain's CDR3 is CASSPSLTSYNEQFF. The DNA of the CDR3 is TGTGCCAGCAGCCCGTCCCTCACCTCCTACAATGAGCAGTTCTTC.

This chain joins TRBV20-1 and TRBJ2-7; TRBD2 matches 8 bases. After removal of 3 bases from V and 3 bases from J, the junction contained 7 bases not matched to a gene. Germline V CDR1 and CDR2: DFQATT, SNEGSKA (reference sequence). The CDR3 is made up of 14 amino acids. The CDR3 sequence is CSARSAGVFYEQYF. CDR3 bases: TGCAGTGCTAGGTCAGCGGGAGTATTCTACGAGCAGTACTTC.

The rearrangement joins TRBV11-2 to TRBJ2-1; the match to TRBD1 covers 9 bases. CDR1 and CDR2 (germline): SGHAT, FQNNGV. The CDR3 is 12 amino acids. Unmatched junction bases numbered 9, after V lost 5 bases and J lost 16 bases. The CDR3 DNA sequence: TGTGCCAGCAGCCCCCCAGGGACAGGGAGCTTCTTC. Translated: CASSPPGTGSFF.

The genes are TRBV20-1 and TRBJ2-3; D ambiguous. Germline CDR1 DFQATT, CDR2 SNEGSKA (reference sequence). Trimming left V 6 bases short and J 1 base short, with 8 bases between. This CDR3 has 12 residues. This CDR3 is CSAMWGTDTQYF. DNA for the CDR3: TGCAGTGCCATGTGGGGCACAGATACGCAGTATTTT.

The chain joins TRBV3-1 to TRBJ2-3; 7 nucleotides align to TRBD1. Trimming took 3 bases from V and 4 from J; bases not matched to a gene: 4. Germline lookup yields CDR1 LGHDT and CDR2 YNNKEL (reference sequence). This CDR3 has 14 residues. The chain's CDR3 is CASSHQGVADTQYF. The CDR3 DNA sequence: TGTGCCAGCAGCCACCAGGGGGTAGCAGATACGCAGTATTTT.